The sequence of this T cell receptor (beta chain) was determined in a study of control samples from healthy donors and cancer patients. CDR3 length: 15 amino acids. The ends were cut back, 2 bases at V and 0 bases at J, with 10 bases in the middle. The germline V gene has CDR1 LGHNA and CDR2 YNFKEQ. Repertoires were generated with immunoSEQ multiplex PCR, while TCRdb's copy carries only in-frame clones and drops some. The sample records about 130,000 clones, more than 90% being singletons. The sample was blood. This clonotype was sampled from a man aged 18 to 30 in good health. The chain recombines TRBV4-2 with TRBJ1-2; TRBD1 is a possible D gene (5 bases). The CDR3: CASSQLTETNYGYTF. The CDR3 DNA follows: TGTGCCAGCAGCCAATTGACAGAGACTAACTATGGCTACACCTTC.